The present T cell receptor beta chain was sequenced within a study of human CD4 T cells and Enterobacteriaceae (dated by TCRdb to 2018 to 2020). Points the paper makes about the study in general: In ex vivo samples, clonotypes with broad cross-reactivity seemed more expanded than specific clonotypes, as 11 of 19 and most of the roughly 35 fell within the top 5%. Reactivity of ex vivo clonotypes was inferred only by matching nucleotide sequences to CFSE-low cultures from the same donors.

Comments on this clone: Its target antigen remains unknown. Base quality data are lacking; no much larger clone is found one base away.

Deep-level sequencing, with a detection sensitivity of one cell in 200,000, was applied to the ex vivo total memory CD4+ samples. The QIAamp DNA Micro Kit was used to extract genomic DNA from cell pellets, and spectrophotometry was used to check the DNA quantity and purity. The immunoSEQ multiplex PCR assay was used to amplify TCR Vbeta CDR3 regions. The Illumina HiSeq platform was used to sequence the amplicons. The retrieved sequences were 87 nucleotides long and included the CDR3 region. Per the original workflow: A unique productive TCR Vbeta nucleotide sequence was defined as a clonotype and was quantified by productive template frequency from ImmunoSEQ Analyzer V3.0. A threshold set at the top 5th percentile of each frequency-ranked repertoire was used to define expanded clonotypes. The R package fossil was used to compute repertoire overlap as Chao-Jaccard, and the R package MASS was used to visualize the overlap by nonmetric multidimensional scaling. TCRdb took this table from immuneACCESS and kept in-frame rearrangements with V and J called. Such tables lack part of the clones; where checked against another copy, unresolved V genes explain under half of the gap, and the rest is unexplained. V and J calls and clone size follow that table, whereas D and trimming were derived from the DNA. Within this sample are about 29,000 clones, with approximately 84% of them counted one time only. Together, the top ten hold around 1.7% of the sample.

The germline V gene specifies SGHDT as CDR1 and YYEEEE as CDR2. V ends up 3 bases short and J 6 bases short, with an unmatched junction base count of 6. Its CDR3 holds 14 amino acids, cysteine through phenylalanine. Here the CDR3 DNA is all that survives: 42 bases in frame from base 1. Memory CD4+ T cells, defined as all CD4+ cells except CD45RA+CCR7+CD95- naive cells, were FACS-sorted on a FACSAria III to over 98% purity. Blood from healthy donors came from blood donation centers in Switzerland. Positive selection with CD4 and CD14 magnetic microbeads was used to enrich total CD4+ T cells and monocytes. CD8+, CD14+, CD16+, CD56+, CD19+ and CD25-bright cells were excluded before sorting. To assess in vivo expansion of bacteria-reactive clonotypes, total memory CD4+ T cells from a couple of blood donors were sequenced directly ex vivo. Isolation of peripheral blood mononuclear cells from donor blood was performed with Ficoll-Paque Plus.

The V and J genes are TRBV5-6 and TRBJ2-3; TRBD2 matches 8 bases in the middle. The sequenced sample was memory CD4+ T cells from blood. Per the publication, the cell subset or site label means: total memory CD4 T cells sorted directly ex vivo, unstimulated. The source of this sequence is a human donor in good health. The CDR3 in this case is CASSWGTRTDTQYF. The sequenced DNA: TGTGCCAGCAGCTGGGGGACTAGGACCGATACGCAGTATTTT. Where the CDR3 stops, the reference TRBV5-6 and TRBJ2-3 genes take over; the full variable domain is DAGVTQSPTHLIKTRGQQVTLRCSPKSGHDTVSWYQQALGQGPQFIFQYYEEEERQRGNFPDRFSGHQFPNYSSELNVNALLLGDSALYLCASSWGTRTDTQYFGPGTRLTVL.